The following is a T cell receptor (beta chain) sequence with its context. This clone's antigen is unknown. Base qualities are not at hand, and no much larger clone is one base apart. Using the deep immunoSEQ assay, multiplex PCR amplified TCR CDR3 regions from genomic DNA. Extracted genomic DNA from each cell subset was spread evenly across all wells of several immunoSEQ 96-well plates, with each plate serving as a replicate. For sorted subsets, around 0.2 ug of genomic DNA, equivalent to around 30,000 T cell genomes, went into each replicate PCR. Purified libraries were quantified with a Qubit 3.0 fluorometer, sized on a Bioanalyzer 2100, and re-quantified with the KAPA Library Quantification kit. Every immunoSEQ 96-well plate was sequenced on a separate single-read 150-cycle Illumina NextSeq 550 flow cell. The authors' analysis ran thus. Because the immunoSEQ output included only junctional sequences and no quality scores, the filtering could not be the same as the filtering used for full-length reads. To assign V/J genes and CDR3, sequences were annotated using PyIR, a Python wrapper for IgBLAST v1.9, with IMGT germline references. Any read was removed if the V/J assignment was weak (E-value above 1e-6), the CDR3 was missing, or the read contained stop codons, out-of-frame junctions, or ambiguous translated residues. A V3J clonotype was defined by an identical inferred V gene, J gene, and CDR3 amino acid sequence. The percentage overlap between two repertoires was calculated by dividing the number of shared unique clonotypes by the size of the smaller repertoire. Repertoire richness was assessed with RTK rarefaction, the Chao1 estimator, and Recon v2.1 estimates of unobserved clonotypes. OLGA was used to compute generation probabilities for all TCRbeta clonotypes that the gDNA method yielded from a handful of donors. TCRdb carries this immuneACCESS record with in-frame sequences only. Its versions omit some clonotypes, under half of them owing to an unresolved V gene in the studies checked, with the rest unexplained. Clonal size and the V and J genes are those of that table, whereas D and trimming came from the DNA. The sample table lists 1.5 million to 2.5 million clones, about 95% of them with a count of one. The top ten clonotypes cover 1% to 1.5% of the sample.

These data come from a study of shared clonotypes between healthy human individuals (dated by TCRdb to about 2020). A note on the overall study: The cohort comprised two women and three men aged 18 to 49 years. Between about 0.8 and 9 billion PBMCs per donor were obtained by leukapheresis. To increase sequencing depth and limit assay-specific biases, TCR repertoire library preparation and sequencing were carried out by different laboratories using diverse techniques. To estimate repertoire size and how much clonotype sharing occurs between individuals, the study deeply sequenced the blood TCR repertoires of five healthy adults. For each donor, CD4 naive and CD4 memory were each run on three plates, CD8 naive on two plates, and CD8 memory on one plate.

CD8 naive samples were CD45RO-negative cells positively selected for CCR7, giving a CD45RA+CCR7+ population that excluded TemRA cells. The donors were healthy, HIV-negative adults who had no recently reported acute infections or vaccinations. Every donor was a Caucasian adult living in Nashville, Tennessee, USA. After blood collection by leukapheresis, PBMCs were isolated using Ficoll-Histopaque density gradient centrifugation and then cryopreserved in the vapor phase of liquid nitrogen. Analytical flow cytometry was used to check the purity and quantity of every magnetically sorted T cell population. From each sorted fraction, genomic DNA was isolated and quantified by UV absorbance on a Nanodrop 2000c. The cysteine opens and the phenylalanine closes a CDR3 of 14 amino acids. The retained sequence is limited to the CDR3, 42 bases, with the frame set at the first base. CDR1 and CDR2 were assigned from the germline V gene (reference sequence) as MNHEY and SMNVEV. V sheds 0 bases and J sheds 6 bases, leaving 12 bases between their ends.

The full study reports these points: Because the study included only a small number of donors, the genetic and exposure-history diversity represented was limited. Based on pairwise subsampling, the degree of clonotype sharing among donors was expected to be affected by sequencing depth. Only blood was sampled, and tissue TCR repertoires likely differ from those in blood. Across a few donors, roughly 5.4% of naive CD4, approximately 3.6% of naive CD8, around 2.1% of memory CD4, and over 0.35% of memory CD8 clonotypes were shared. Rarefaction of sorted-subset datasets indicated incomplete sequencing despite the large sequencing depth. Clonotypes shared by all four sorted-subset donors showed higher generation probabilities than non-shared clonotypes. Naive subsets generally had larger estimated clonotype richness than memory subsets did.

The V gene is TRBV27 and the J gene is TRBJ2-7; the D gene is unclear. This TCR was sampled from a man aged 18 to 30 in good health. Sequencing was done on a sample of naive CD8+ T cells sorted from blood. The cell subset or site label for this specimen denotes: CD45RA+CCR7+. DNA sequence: TGTGCCAGCAGTTTATCGGCAGTGGTGGGCGAGCAGTACTTC. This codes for CASSLSAVVGEQYF.